This TCR beta chain was observed in a study of T cell repertoires in cytomegalovirus infection. The overall study: TCR beta signatures that were public indicated CMV infection and matching HLA type.

Study-wide points: It was HLA-C-restricted CMV-specific TCR beta clonotypes that dominated the response ex vivo.

Comments on this clonotype: Its matching antigen is unknown.

CDR3 length equals 13 residues. Trimming cost V 5 bases and J 4 bases, with 12 bases left between them. TCRdb fed the reads into MiXCR, producing one record per CDR3 protein. The sample consists of hundreds of thousands of distinct CDR3 sequences, 8% to 10% of them appearing once. The chain recombines TRBV7-1 with TRBJ2-7, with a weak D call TRBD1 (5 bases). TRBV7-1 is treated as an ORF (open reading frame) with a function not yet certain. The sample was PBMCs. This sequence was found in a human donor in good health (CMV status not recorded). Some clones in this sample may be carry-over from other donors' samples. As DNA, the CDR3 is TGTGCCAGCAGCCCAGGACATACGTACGAGCAGTACTTC. This sequence encodes CASSPGHTYEQYF.